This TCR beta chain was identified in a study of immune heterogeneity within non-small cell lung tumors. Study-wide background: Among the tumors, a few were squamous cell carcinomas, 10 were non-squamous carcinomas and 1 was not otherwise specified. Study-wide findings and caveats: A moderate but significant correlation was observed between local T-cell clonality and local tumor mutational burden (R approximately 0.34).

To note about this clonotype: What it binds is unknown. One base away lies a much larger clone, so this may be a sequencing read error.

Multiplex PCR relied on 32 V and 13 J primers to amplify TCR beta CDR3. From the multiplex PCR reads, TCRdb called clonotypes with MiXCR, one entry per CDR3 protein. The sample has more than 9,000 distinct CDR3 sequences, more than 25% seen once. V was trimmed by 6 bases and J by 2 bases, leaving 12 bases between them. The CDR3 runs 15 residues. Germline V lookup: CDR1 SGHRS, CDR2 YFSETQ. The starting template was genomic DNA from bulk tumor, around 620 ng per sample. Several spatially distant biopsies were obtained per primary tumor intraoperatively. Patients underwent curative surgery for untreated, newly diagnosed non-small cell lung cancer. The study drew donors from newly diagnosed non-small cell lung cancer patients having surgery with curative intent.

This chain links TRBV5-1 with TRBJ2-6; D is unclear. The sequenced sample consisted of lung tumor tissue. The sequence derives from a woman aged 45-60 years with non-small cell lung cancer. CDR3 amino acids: CASTKWAPGANVLTF. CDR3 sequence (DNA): TGCGCCAGCACCAAGTGGGCGCCTGGGGCCAACGTCCTGACTTTC.